The subject of this entry is one T cell receptor (beta chain). This specimen comes from a study of Ad26.COV2.S vaccination and SARS-CoV-2 variants. After removal of 5 bases from V and 2 bases from J, the junction contained 6 bases not matched to a gene. Germline values: CDR1 MNHEY, CDR2 SVGEGT. The CDR3 totals 16 residues. Assay used: immunoSEQ multiplex PCR; TCRdb lists only in-frame clones, some missing. The top ten clones hold roughly 3.9% of a sample with around 350,000 clones, 92% of them seen once. The TCR originated in a human donor who had recovered from COVID-19. Here the sequenced sample was peripheral blood, taken after recovery from COVID-19. The rearrangement joins TRBV6-2 or TRBV6-3 to TRBJ2-3; 11 positions match TRBD2. This CDR3 is CASSPTSGGVTDTQYF. For the CDR3, the DNA is TGTGCCAGCAGTCCAACTAGCGGGGGAGTCACAGATACGCAGTATTTT.